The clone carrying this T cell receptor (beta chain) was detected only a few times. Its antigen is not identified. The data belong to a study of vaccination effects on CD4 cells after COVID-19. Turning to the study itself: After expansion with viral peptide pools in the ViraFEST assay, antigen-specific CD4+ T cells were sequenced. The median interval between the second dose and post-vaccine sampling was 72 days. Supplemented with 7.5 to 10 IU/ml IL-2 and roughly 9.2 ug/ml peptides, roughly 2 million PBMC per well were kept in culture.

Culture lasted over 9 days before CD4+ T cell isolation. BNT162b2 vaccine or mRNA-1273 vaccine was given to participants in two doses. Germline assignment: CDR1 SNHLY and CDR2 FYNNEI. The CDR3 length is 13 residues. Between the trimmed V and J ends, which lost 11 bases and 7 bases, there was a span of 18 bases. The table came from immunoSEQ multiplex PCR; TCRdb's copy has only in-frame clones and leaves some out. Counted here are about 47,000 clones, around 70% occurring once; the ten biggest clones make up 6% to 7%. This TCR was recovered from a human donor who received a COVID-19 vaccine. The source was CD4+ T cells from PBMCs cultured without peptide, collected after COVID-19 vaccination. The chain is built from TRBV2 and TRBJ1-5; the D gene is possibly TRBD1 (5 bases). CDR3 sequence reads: CAGSGGMEQPQHF. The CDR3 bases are TGTGCCGGAAGTGGGGGAATGGAGCAGCCCCAGCATTTT.